These 23 T cell receptor beta chains were sequenced from one sample in a study of CD8 T cells in ankylosing spondylitis. Each CDR3 protein is one row after TCRdb ran MiXCR on the 5' RACE reads. The table has just under 350,000 distinct CDR3 sequences, roughly 14% seen once. The sample was blood, either unsorted or a sorted T cell fraction (not recorded which). The receptor set was obtained from a male donor with ankylosing spondylitis or in good health (not recorded which).

This clonotype was picked up many times. The chain combines TRBV5-1 with TRBJ2-2; no reliable D call. CDR1 and CDR2 (germline): SGHRS, YFSETQ. The CDR3 runs 13 residues. Trimming took 4 bases from V and 10 from J, leaving 14 bases between them. CDR3 region: CASSPVGPQELFF. The CDR3 bases are TGCGCCAGCAGCCCAGTCGGACCGCAGGAGCTGTTTTTT.

This clonotype was counted many times. The rearrangement links TRBV5-1 to TRBJ2-4, with TRBD1 matching over 8 bases. The V segment lost 4 bases and the J segment 6 bases; nucleotides outside the gene matches: 6. The CDR3 is made up of 14 amino acids. Per germline, CDR1 SGHRS and CDR2 YFSETQ. The CDR3 region has the DNA TGCGCCAGCAGCATCGGACAGGGAAGAAACATTCAGTACTTC. Protein sequence: CASSIGQGRNIQYF. The entire variable domain, with the rest obtained from reference TRBV5-1 and TRBJ2-4, is as follows: KAGVTQTPRYLIKTRGQQVTLSCSPISGHRSVSWYQQTPGQGLQFLFEYFSETQRNKGNFPGRFSGRQFSNSRSEMNVSTLELGDSALYLCASSIGQGRNIQYFGAGTRLSVL.

This clonotype was detected ten times or more. The V call is TRBV18, the J call TRBJ1-1; no reliable D call. The germline V and J ends were trimmed by 2 bases and 2 bases, with 9 bases remaining between them. Germline V CDR1 and CDR2: KGHSH, LQKENI. The CDR3 consists of 14 residues. CDR3: CASSPYGINTEAFF. The CDR3, as DNA: TGTGCCAGCTCACCATACGGTATTAACACTGAAGCTTTCTTT.

The rearrangement joins TRBV19 to TRBJ2-2, with no clear D. CDR1 and CDR2 (germline): LNHDA, SQIVND (reference sequence). The germline V and J ends were trimmed by 8 bases and 5 bases, with 12 bases remaining between them. The CDR3 extends over 13 amino acids. CDR3 sequence (DNA): TGTGCCAGTGGGCCGTGGGTGACCGGGGAGCTGTTTTTT. Protein: CASGPWVTGELFF.

This clonotype occurred many times. The rearrangement links TRBV12-3 or TRBV12-4 to TRBJ2-3; 12 nucleotides line up with TRBD2. This CDR3 comprises 14 residues. J gave up 6 bases and V 6 bases, and 4 bases lay outside the gene matches. The CDR3 here is CASSLAGGGDTQYF. CDR3 in DNA: TGTGCCAGCAGCCTAGCGGGGGGGGGGGATACGCAGTATTTT.

The table lists this clonotype with a few counts. This chain uses TRBV29-1 with TRBJ1-1; 7 bases map to TRBD1. Germline lookup yields CDR1 SQVTM and CDR2 ANQGSEA. The CDR3 extends over 13 amino acids. J was trimmed by 6 bases and V by 8 bases; bases with no gene match: 12. CDR3: CSWGGGRSPEAFF. CDR3 in DNA: TGCAGCTGGGGAGGGGGCAGATCACCTGAAGCTTTCTTT.

This chain links TRBV3-1 with TRBJ2-3; D remains unclear. Between the trimmed V and J ends, which lost 1 base and 5 bases, there was a span of 7 bases. The CDR3 extends over 13 amino acids. Germline V gives CDR1 LGHDT, CDR2 YNNKEL (reference sequence). CDR3 loop: CASSQAGEDTQYF. The CDR3 DNA is TGTGCCAGCAGCCAAGCTGGGGAAGATACGCAGTATTTT.

The sample holds a few counts of this clonotype. The chain combines TRBV5-6 with TRBJ2-5, with TRBD1 as a possible D gene (6 bases). CDR3 length equals 14 residues. Deletions cut 5 bases from V and 4 bases from J, with 15 bases between. Germline V gene sequence: CDR1 SGHDT, CDR2 YYEEEE. This chain's CDR3 is CASSLTGSGETQYF. CDR3 DNA sequence: TGTGCCAGCAGTCTTACAGGGTCGGGAGAGACCCAGTACTTC.

There are a few counts of this clonotype. This chain connects TRBV12-5 to TRBJ1-6; 7 bases agree with TRBD1. This CDR3 comprises 16 residues. Trimming at V came to 3 bases and at J to 5 bases, leaving 7 bases not matched to a gene. In germline, CDR1 is LGHNT, CDR2 FRNRAP. The CDR3 DNA is TGTGCTAGTGGTTTCGGGGCAGGGGGTGATAATTCACCCCTCCACTTT. Translated: CASGFGAGGDNSPLHF.

Only a few counts were recorded for this clonotype. CDR3 nucleotide sequence: TGCAGTGCTAGACCCCGGGGGGGAGTGGAGACCCAGTACTTC. It specifies CSARPRGGVETQYF. The chain is built from TRBV20-1 and TRBJ2-5, with 8 bases lining up with TRBD2. V shed 2 bases, J shed 5 bases, and the junction held 7 bases outside the gene matches. This CDR3 spans 14 amino acids. In germline, CDR1 is DFQATT, CDR2 SNEGSKA (reference sequence).

This clonotype was seen at least ten times. This CDR3 is CASSFPDRGLGEQYF. The DNA for the CDR3 is TGTGCCAGCAGCTTCCCCGACAGGGGGTTAGGCGAGCAGTACTTC. J is TRBJ2-7 and V is TRBV5-6, with 9 bases identical to TRBD1. Germline CDR1 is SGHDT and CDR2 is YYEEEE. This CDR3 spans 15 amino acids. The V gene end was trimmed by 2 bases and the J gene end by 6 bases; junction bases not matched to a gene: 9.

In its sample, this clonotype was seen many times. The chain links TRBV3-1 to TRBJ2-5; D not certain. V was cut by 1 base and J by 0 bases, with 6 bases left in between. The V gene's germline CDR1 is LGHDT and CDR2 YNNKEL (reference sequence). The CDR3 runs 14 residues. CDR3 coding DNA: TGTGCCAGCAGCCAAGTGAGATACCAAGAGACCCAGTACTTC. Protein product: CASSQVRYQETQYF.

This clonotype was picked up a small number of times. This chain links TRBV5-1 with TRBJ2-1; 12 nucleotides match TRBD1. The CDR3 extends over 16 amino acids. V was pared by 2 bases and J by 6 bases, with 6 bases of the junction left unmatched. CDR1 SGHRS and CDR2 YFSETQ come from the germline V gene. The CDR3 here is CASSLPGTGGFNEQFF. The DNA of the CDR3 is TGCGCCAGCAGCTTACCCGGGACAGGGGGCTTCAATGAGCAGTTCTTC.

Only a few counts were recorded for this clonotype. This chain connects TRBV5-1 to TRBJ1-1; maybe TRBD1 (6 bases). The CDR3 has 14 residues. Trimming took off 3 bases at V and 1 base at J, with 10 bases between the two ends. The germline V gene encodes CDR1 SGHRS and CDR2 YFSETQ. CDR3 coding DNA: TGCGCCAGCAGCTCCGGGACAAAGAACACTGAAGCTTTCTTT. Its protein is CASSSGTKNTEAFF.

This chain connects TRBV5-1 to TRBJ2-2, with 8 bases that match TRBD2. V lost 0 bases and J lost 0; bases outside the gene matches: 10. CDR1 and CDR2 (germline): SGHRS, YFSETQ. This CDR3 is built from 19 residues. CDR3 in DNA: TGCGCCAGCAGCTTGGGATTGTTCCTAGCGGGCCCGAACACCGGGGAGCTGTTTTTT. Residues: CASSLGLFLAGPNTGELFF.

The chain joins TRBV24-1 to TRBJ2-3; TRBD1 is a possible D gene (6 bases). The CDR3 totals 15 residues. V lost 4 bases and J lost 2, with 12 bases in between. Germline V gene lookup returns CDR1 KGHDR and CDR2 SFDVKD. The CDR3 nucleotides read TGTGCCACCAGTGACCACAGGGAGCCCACAGATACGCAGTATTTT. Translation gives CATSDHREPTDTQYF.

The chain joins TRBV15 to TRBJ2-7; 7 nucleotides line up with TRBD2. The CDR3 is made up of 14 amino acids. Germline CDR1 reads LNHNV; CDR2 reads YYDKDF (reference sequence). J gave up 5 bases and V 0 bases, and 4 bases lay outside the gene matches. For the CDR3, the DNA is TGTGCCACCAGCAGAGAGGGGAGGGACCACGAGCAGTACTTC. This gives the protein CATSREGRDHEQYF.

DNA of the CDR3: TGTGCCAGCAGTCTGACTAGCGGGAAGACAGATACGCAGTATTTT. It yields the protein CASSLTSGKTDTQYF. This sequence joins TRBV2 and TRBJ2-3; 11 bases match TRBD2. The V segment lost 5 bases and the J segment 3 bases; nucleotides outside the gene matches: 4. The CDR3 runs to 15 residues. Germline-derived CDR1 and CDR2 are SNHLY and FYNNEI.

This clonotype was observed a few times. This chain joins TRBV2 and TRBJ2-3, with D possibly being TRBD2 (7 bases). The CDR3 sequence is 14 residues long. V was cut by 3 bases and J by 5 bases, with 12 bases left in between. The germline V gene has CDR1 SNHLY and CDR2 FYNNEI. Here the CDR3 DNA reads TGTGCCAGCAGTGAGGGGGGGGGCCGAGATACGCAGTATTTT. The encoded protein is CASSEGGGRDTQYF.

This clonotype was seen a few times. This CDR3 is CASSQGTGRTDTQYF. CDR3 coding DNA: TGTGCCAGCAGCCAAGGGACGGGCCGCACAGATACGCAGTATTTT. This chain links TRBV7-9 with TRBJ2-3; tentatively, D is TRBD1 or TRBD2 (5 bases each). V was pared by 5 bases and J by 1 base, with 13 bases between. Germline V gene sequence: CDR1 SEHNR, CDR2 FQNEAQ (reference sequence). The CDR3 has 15 residues.

In its sample, this clonotype was seen a few times. This chain uses TRBV5-1 with TRBJ2-1; D call uncertain. Germline assignment: CDR1 SGHRS and CDR2 YFSETQ. V lost 3 bases, J lost 12 bases, and 16 bases lay in between. The length of the CDR3 is 13 residues. In DNA, the CDR3 is TGCGCCAGCAGCTCTACAGCACCCCAATGGCAGTTCTTC. This gives the protein CASSSTAPQWQFF.

Only a few counts were recorded for this clonotype. J is TRBJ1-1 and V is TRBV6-5, with 7 bases that match TRBD1. The CDR3 spans 15 residues. Per the germline V gene, CDR1 is MNHEY and CDR2 is SVGAGI. Trimming took 4 bases from V and 1 from J; bases not matched to a gene: 6. CDR3 coding DNA: TGTGCCAGCAGTTCCCTACAGGGGAGGAACACTGAAGCTTTCTTT. Its translation: CASSSLQGRNTEAFF.

This clonotype was detected a few times. The J gene is TRBJ1-1, the V gene TRBV2, with 9 positions matching TRBD1. The germline V gene has CDR1 SNHLY and CDR2 FYNNEI. The CDR3 spans 13 residues. V dropped 9 bases and J dropped 4; count of bases not matched to a gene: 6. The CDR3: CASLQGAVTEAFF. Here the CDR3 DNA reads TGTGCCAGTCTACAGGGGGCTGTCACTGAAGCTTTCTTT.